A selection of T cell receptor beta chains follows, all from one sample in a study of T cell responses to AZD1222 COVID-19 vaccine. The protocol was immunoSEQ multiplex PCR, while the TCRdb copy is restricted to in-frame clones and leaves out a portion. Found here are about 160,000 clones, around nine tenths of them singletons; the top ten hold 4% to 5.5%. The sequences come from peripheral blood, collected 28 days after the second AZD1222 dose. These receptors came from an adult who received the AZD1222 COVID-19 vaccine. The CDR3 runs from the conserved cysteine through the conserved F or W. The order of the fields is J gene, clone size, V gene, D gene, CDR3 DNA, CDR3 protein. The D gene is left open where the match is weak. Clone size is given for some rows only: seen once, a few or many times, or a class if the clone is expanded.

J: TRBJ1-6; size: once; V: TRBV27; D: .; DNA: TGTGCCAGCAGTCCACGTCCGACAGAGCGGAATTCACCCCTCCACTTT; CDR3: CASSPRPTERNSPLHF
J: TRBJ2-7; size: .; V: TRBV9; D: TRBD1; DNA: TGTGCCAGCAGCCCACGACAGGGCACGGGCTCCTACGAGCAGTACTTC; CDR3: CASSPRQGTGSYEQYF
J: TRBJ1-2; size: .; V: TRBV6-5; D: TRBD1; DNA: TGTGCCAGCAGTCCTGGGACAGCCCTCTGCACCTTC; CDR3: CASSPGTALCTF
J: TRBJ2-3; size: .; V: TRBV5-1; D: TRBD2; DNA: TGCGCCAGCAGCCTCCCTAGCGGGGGGAGGGGGGATACGCAGTATTTT; CDR3: CASSLPSGGRGDTQYF
J: TRBJ1-2; size: .; V: TRBV12-3/TRBV12-4; D: .; DNA: TGTGCCAGCAGTCGAGACTATGGCTACACCTTC; CDR3: CASSRDYGYTF
J: TRBJ1-3; size: once; V: TRBV5-4; D: .; DNA: TGTGCCAGCAGCTCGAGAGGGGCTAAGGACACCATATATTTT; CDR3: CASSSRGAKDTIYF
J: TRBJ1-1; size: .; V: TRBV9; D: .; DNA: TGTGCCAGCAGCGTAGGCAAGGAAGAAGCTTTCTTT; CDR3: CASSVGKEEAFF
J: TRBJ1-1; size: .; V: TRBV30; D: TRBD1; DNA: TGTGCCCGACAGGGTGGGGGAACTTTCTTT; CDR3: CARQGGGTFF
J: TRBJ1-5; size: .; V: TRBV6-1; D: .; DNA: TGTGCCAGCAGAGAAGACGGACACACGGGACACTATCAGCCCCAGCATTTT; CDR3: CASREDGHTGHYQPQHF
J: TRBJ2-5; size: .; V: TRBV4-3; D: TRBD1; DNA: TGCGCCAGCAGCCACGCAGCGGGACAGGGAGAGACCCAGTACTTC; CDR3: CASSHAAGQGETQYF
J: TRBJ1-2; size: .; V: TRBV3-1/TRBV3-2; D: .; DNA: TGTGCCAGCAGCCAAGAAAGAATGGGGGGTTATGGCTACACCTTC; CDR3: CASSQERMGGYGYTF
J: TRBJ1-5; size: .; V: TRBV2; D: .; DNA: TGTGCCAGCAGTGAGCGGCAGGTCAATCAGCCCCAGCATTTT; CDR3: CASSERQVNQPQHF
J: TRBJ1-2; size: .; V: TRBV19; D: TRBD1; DNA: TGTGCCAGTAGTATTGCCCACAGGGGCGGAGGCTACACCTTC; CDR3: CASSIAHRGGGYTF
J: TRBJ1-1; size: .; V: TRBV6-5; D: .; DNA: TGTGCCAGCAGTTTGTTGAGGGGTACTACTGAAGCTTTCTTT; CDR3: CASSLLRGTTEAFF
J: TRBJ2-2; size: .; V: TRBV5-1; D: .; DNA: TGCGCCAGCAGCTTGACGGCGACCGGGGAGCTGTTTTTT; CDR3: CASSLTATGELFF
J: TRBJ1-5; size: once; V: TRBV6-6; D: .; DNA: TGTGCCAGCGGGAGTCGTAATCAGCCCCAGCATTTT; CDR3: CASGSRNQPQHF
J: TRBJ1-2; size: .; V: TRBV27; D: TRBD1; DNA: TGTGCCAGCAGATCAGGGTGGGGGTCGACAGGGAATGGCTACACCTTC; CDR3: CASRSGWGSTGNGYTF
J: TRBJ1-2; size: .; V: TRBV5-4; D: TRBD1; DNA: TGTGCCAGCAGCTTCGGACAGGTCTATGGCTACACCTTC; CDR3: CASSFGQVYGYTF
J: TRBJ2-7; size: .; V: TRBV3-1/TRBV3-2; D: .; DNA: TGTGCCAGCAGCCAAACGTCGGTGGGACTGTACTACGAGCAGTACTTC; CDR3: CASSQTSVGLYYEQYF
J: TRBJ1-6; size: .; V: TRBV7-2; D: .; DNA: TGTGCCAGCAGCTTATCACAGGGTAATTCACCCCTCCACTTT; CDR3: CASSLSQGNSPLHF
J: TRBJ2-5; size: few; V: TRBV3-1/TRBV3-2; D: .; DNA: TGTGCCAGCAGCCAAAGGGACACCGCGACCCAGTACTTC; CDR3: CASSQRDTATQYF
J: TRBJ1-1; size: .; V: TRBV9; D: TRBD1; DNA: TGTGCCAGCAGCGCAGGACAGGGATTGAACACTGAAGCTTTCTTT; CDR3: CASSAGQGLNTEAFF
J: TRBJ1-5; size: .; V: TRBV6-2/TRBV6-3; D: .; DNA: TGTGCCAGCAGTTACAGAGGGACACTTAACAATCAGCCCCAGCATTTT; CDR3: CASSYRGTLNNQPQHF
J: TRBJ1-3; size: .; V: TRBV5-1; D: .; DNA: TGCGCCAGCAGCGTGACAGCCGCTGGAAACACCATATATTTT; CDR3: CASSVTAAGNTIYF
J: TRBJ2-7; size: .; V: TRBV7-9; D: .; DNA: TGTGCCAGCAGCCCCGACAGGACCCACGAGCAGTACTTC; CDR3: CASSPDRTHEQYF
J: TRBJ2-7; size: .; V: TRBV25-1; D: .; DNA: TGTGCCAGCAGTGGCGGCAAGGCCCGCGAGCAGTACTTC; CDR3: CASSGGKAREQYF
J: TRBJ2-3; size: .; V: TRBV10-3; D: TRBD2; DNA: TGTGCCTTTAGCGGGGACTCAAGCACAGATACGCAGTATTTT; CDR3: CAFSGDSSTDTQYF
J: TRBJ1-1; size: .; V: TRBV5-5; D: .; DNA: TGTGCCAGCAGCTTATACCGGCTGAACACTGAAGCTTTCTTT; CDR3: CASSLYRLNTEAFF
J: TRBJ2-7; size: .; V: TRBV18; D: .; DNA: TGTGCCAGCTCGGGGACGCCTACCTACGAGCAGTACTTC; CDR3: CASSGTPTYEQYF
J: TRBJ1-5; size: .; V: TRBV5-6; D: .; DNA: TGTGCCAGCAGCTTGAACAGTTATAGCAATCAGCCCCAGCATTTT; CDR3: CASSLNSYSNQPQHF
J: TRBJ1-4; size: .; V: TRBV6-5; D: .; DNA: TGTGCCAGCAGTTACGGGAATGAAAAACTGTTTTTT; CDR3: CASSYGNEKLFF
J: TRBJ1-5; size: .; V: TRBV3-1/TRBV3-2; D: .; DNA: TGTGCCAGCAGCCAAGCGGGGGGAGGGAGCAATCAGCCCCAGCATTTT; CDR3: CASSQAGGGSNQPQHF
J: TRBJ1-1; size: .; V: TRBV19; D: .; DNA: TGTGCCAGTAGTACCAGACAGAAGAACACTGAAGCTTTCTTT; CDR3: CASSTRQKNTEAFF
J: TRBJ1-5; size: once; V: TRBV15; D: .; DNA: TGTGCCACCAGCAGAGGGGGAAGGAGCAATCAGCCCCAGCATTTT; CDR3: CATSRGGRSNQPQHF
J: TRBJ2-7; size: .; V: TRBV11-2; D: .; DNA: TGTGCCAGCAGTTTTGGGACGCTGCAAACCTACGAGCAGTACTTC; CDR3: CASSFGTLQTYEQYF
J: TRBJ1-1; size: .; V: TRBV6-5; D: .; DNA: TGTGCCAGCAGTCCCAGAGCGGGAATAGAAGCTTTCTTT; CDR3: CASSPRAGIEAFF
J: TRBJ2-7; size: few; V: TRBV9; D: TRBD1; DNA: TGTGCCAGCAGCGTGGCCCGGGACAGGGGGCACGAGCAGTACTTC; CDR3: CASSVARDRGHEQYF
J: TRBJ2-6; size: .; V: TRBV9; D: .; DNA: TGTGCCAGCAGCGTAGGATCGACTTCAACGGGCGTCCTGACTTTC; CDR3: CASSVGSTSTGVLTF
J: TRBJ1-2; size: .; V: TRBV7-8; D: .; DNA: TGTGCCAGCAGTCCCGTGGGGGCCGGGGGCTACACCTTC; CDR3: CASSPVGAGGYTF
J: TRBJ2-5; size: .; V: TRBV5-1; D: .; DNA: TGCGCCAGCATGGAGTCCGGTTTTGAGACCCAGTACTTC; CDR3: CASMESGFETQYF
J: TRBJ1-1; size: .; V: TRBV18; D: TRBD1; DNA: TGTGCCAGCTCACCACCTCGACAGGGGGCAACTGAAGCTTTCTTT; CDR3: CASSPPRQGATEAFF
J: TRBJ2-7; size: .; V: TRBV9; D: .; DNA: TGTGCCAGCAGCGTGGGAACTAGCTCCGGCGAGCAGTACTTC; CDR3: CASSVGTSSGEQYF
J: TRBJ1-4; size: .; V: TRBV5-1; D: .; DNA: TGCGCCAGCAGCTTGGGGGTTGCAACTAATGAAAAACTGTTTTTT; CDR3: CASSLGVATNEKLFF
J: TRBJ1-1; size: .; V: TRBV6-2/TRBV6-3; D: .; DNA: TGTGCCAGCAGTTACTCGTCTTGGAGAGTGAACACTGAAGCTTTCTTT; CDR3: CASSYSSWRVNTEAFF
J: TRBJ1-2; size: .; V: TRBV4-2; D: TRBD1; DNA: TGTGCCAGCAGCCCCGGACAGGGAGGGGACTATGGCTACACCTTC; CDR3: CASSPGQGGDYGYTF
J: TRBJ1-3; size: .; V: TRBV5-6; D: .; DNA: TGTGCCAGCAGCTTGCGTCTTTCTGGAAACACCATATATTTT; CDR3: CASSLRLSGNTIYF
J: TRBJ1-6; size: few; V: TRBV18; D: .; DNA: TGTGCCAGCTCACCGTCCGCAGCAGGGCGAGCTTCACCCCTCCACTTT; CDR3: CASSPSAAGRASPLHF
J: TRBJ2-7; size: .; V: TRBV7-8; D: .; DNA: TGTGCCAGCAGCTCCCCGGGCCGACCATCCGAGCAGTACTTC; CDR3: CASSSPGRPSEQYF
J: TRBJ2-2; size: .; V: TRBV27; D: .; DNA: TGTGCCAGCAACAAATATTACGAGGGTAGGACCGGGGAGCTGTTTTTT; CDR3: CASNKYYEGRTGELFF
J: TRBJ1-1; size: .; V: TRBV6-5; D: .; DNA: TGTGCCAGCATTTCTTGGACTGAAGCTTTCTTT; CDR3: CASISWTEAFF
J: TRBJ2-3; size: few; V: TRBV7-3; D: .; DNA: TGTGCCAGCAGCGCAGGGGGCACAGATACGCAGTATTTT; CDR3: CASSAGGTDTQYF
J: TRBJ2-1; size: .; V: TRBV12-5; D: TRBD2; DNA: TGTGCTAGTGGTTTGAGGACTAGCGATCAGGTTGAGCAGTTCTTC; CDR3: CASGLRTSDQVEQFF
J: TRBJ1-1; size: .; V: TRBV3-1/TRBV3-2; D: TRBD1; DNA: TGTGCCAGCAGCCAGGGACAGGGGGCTGAAGCTTTCTTT; CDR3: CASSQGQGAEAFF
J: TRBJ2-5; size: .; V: TRBV5-1; D: TRBD1; DNA: TGCGCCAGCAGCTTGTTCACGGACAGGGGACTAAAGAGGGAGACCCAGTACTTC; CDR3: CASSLFTDRGLKRETQYF
J: TRBJ1-2; size: few; V: TRBV14; D: TRBD1; DNA: TGTGCCAGCAGCGATGCCCCCCAGGGGGCCCCTGGCTACACCTTC; CDR3: CASSDAPQGAPGYTF
J: TRBJ1-2; size: .; V: TRBV11-2; D: TRBD1; DNA: TGTGCCAGCAGCTCGGAACAGGGGAACTATGGCTACACCTTC; CDR3: CASSSEQGNYGYTF
J: TRBJ1-2; size: .; V: TRBV6-5; D: .; DNA: TGTGCCAGTGCGGCGATAGCTAACTATGGCTACACCTTC; CDR3: CASAAIANYGYTF
J: TRBJ1-1; size: few; V: TRBV11-3; D: .; DNA: TGTGCCAGCAGCCTGCGGACGGGTCAGGGAACTGAAGCTTTCTTT; CDR3: CASSLRTGQGTEAFF
J: TRBJ1-1; size: .; V: TRBV19; D: .; DNA: TGTGCCAGTAGTCCTGACGAGGTCATGAACACTGAAGCTTTCTTT; CDR3: CASSPDEVMNTEAFF
J: TRBJ1-1; size: .; V: TRBV3-1/TRBV3-2; D: .; DNA: TGTGCCAGCAGCCAAGTGACCAAGAACACTGAAGCTTTCTTT; CDR3: CASSQVTKNTEAFF